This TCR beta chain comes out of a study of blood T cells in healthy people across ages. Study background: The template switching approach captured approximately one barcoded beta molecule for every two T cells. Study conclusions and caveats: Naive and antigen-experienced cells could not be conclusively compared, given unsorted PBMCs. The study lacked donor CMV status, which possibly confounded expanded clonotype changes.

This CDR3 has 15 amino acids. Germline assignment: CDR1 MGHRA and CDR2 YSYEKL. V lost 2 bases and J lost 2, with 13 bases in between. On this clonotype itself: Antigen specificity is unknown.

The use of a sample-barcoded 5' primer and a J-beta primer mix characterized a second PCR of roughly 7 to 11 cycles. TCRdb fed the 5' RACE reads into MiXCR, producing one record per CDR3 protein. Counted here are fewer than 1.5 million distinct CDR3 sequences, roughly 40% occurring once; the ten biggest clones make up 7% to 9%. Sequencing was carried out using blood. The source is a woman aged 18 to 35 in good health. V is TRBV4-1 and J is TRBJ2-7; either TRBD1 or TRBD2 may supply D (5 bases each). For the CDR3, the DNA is TGCGCCAGCAGCCAATCTGGGACGGTACCCTACGAGCAGTACTTC. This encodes CASSQSGTVPYEQYF.